A single sample gave rise to the 32 T cell receptor beta chains below, sequenced in a study of T cells after yellow fever vaccination. A single record per CDR3 protein comes from TCRdb applying MiXCR to the 5' RACE reads. Of about 330,000 distinct CDR3 sequences in the sample, 6.5% to 8.5% were seen once. The sample consisted of PBMCs, taken around 45 days after the first yellow fever vaccination. The receptor source for this set is a man between 18 and 29 years old who received the YFV17D yellow fever vaccine.

This sequence joins TRBV5-1 and TRBJ1-6, with 8 bases matching TRBD1. With V trimmed by 5 bases and J by 9 bases, 10 bases remained unmatched. The CDR3 is 15 amino acids. CDR1 and CDR2 (germline): SGHRS, YFSETQ. The CDR3 DNA reads as TGCGCCAGCAGGCCTCGGACAGGGTTTGGTTCACCCCTCCACTTT. Amino acid sequence: CASRPRTGFGSPLHF.

The gene calls are TRBV20-1 and TRBJ1-5; perhaps TRBD1 as D (6 bases). The CDR3 length is 18 residues. Trimming stripped 3 bases from V and 0 bases from J, with 21 bases between. CDR1 and CDR2 (germline): DFQATT, SNEGSKA (reference sequence). CDR3 bases: TGCAGTGCTAGTCAACGGGGATGGACAGAACATAGCAATCAGCCCCAGCATTTT. Residues: CSASQRGWTEHSNQPQHF.

There are many counts of this clonotype. The chain couples TRBV9 to TRBJ2-7; 8 positions match TRBD2. Germline V gene data show CDR1 as SGDLS and CDR2 as YYNGEE. The CDR3 is made up of 14 amino acids. V trimming: 0 bases; J trimming: 4 bases; junction bases outside the gene matches: 3. The CDR3 is CASSVDGGAYEQYF. The DNA of the CDR3 is TGTGCCAGCAGCGTAGACGGGGGGGCATACGAGCAGTACTTC.

This clonotype was observed a handful of times. The gene calls are TRBV14 and TRBJ2-4, with unresolved D. V was trimmed by 4 bases and J by 0 bases, leaving 13 bases between them. This CDR3 spans 16 amino acids. Germline CDR1 SGHDN, CDR2 FVKESK. CDR3 sequence (DNA): TGTGCCAGCAGCCCTCGGACGGCCCTAGCCAAAAACATTCAGTACTTC. This sequence encodes CASSPRTALAKNIQYF. Together with reference TRBV14 and TRBJ2-4, the CDR3 gives the full variable domain: EAGVTQFPSHSVIEKGQTVTLRCDPISGHDNLYWYRRVMGKEIKFLLHFVKESKQDESGMPNNRFLAERTGGTYSTLKVQPAELEDSGVYFCASSPRTALAKNIQYFGAGTRLSVL.

This clonotype was counted at least ten times. This chain uses TRBV12-3 or TRBV12-4 with TRBJ1-5; D not certain. The V end lost 5 bases, the J end lost 6 bases, and 17 bases lay between the germline ends. CDR3 size: 15 residues. The CDR3 DNA sequence: TGTGCCAGCAGTCTCGCCTCAGGAGCAAGTCAGCCCCAGCATTTT. This translates into CASSLASGASQPQHF.

This clonotype was counted a few times. This chain joins TRBV12-3 or TRBV12-4 and TRBJ2-3; 13 bases agree with TRBD2. This CDR3 is 16 amino acids long. The V gene end was trimmed by 4 bases and the J gene end by 2 bases; junction bases not matched to a gene: 3. The DNA for the CDR3 is TGTGCCAGCAGTTCACTAGCGGGGGGGACCACAGATACGCAGTATTTT. This encodes CASSSLAGGTTDTQYF.

As DNA, the CDR3 is TGTGCCAGTAGTATTTGTAGCAGGGGGCCCAATGAGCAGTTCTTC. Translated: CASSICSRGPNEQFF. The chain combines TRBV19 with TRBJ2-1; 8 bases align to TRBD1. The CDR3 contains 15 residues. V shed 3 bases and J 6 bases; nucleotides not matched to a gene: 7. Looked up from germline, CDR1 is LNHDA and CDR2 is SQIVND (reference sequence).

V and J are TRBV14 and TRBJ2-1; no clear D gene. The germline gives CDR1 SGHDN, CDR2 FVKESK. This CDR3 region has 13 residues. Trimming cost V 1 base and J 10 bases, with 11 bases left between them. The CDR3 region is CASSQVKGNEQFF. CDR3 nucleotide sequence: TGTGCCAGCAGCCAAGTTAAAGGTAACGAGCAGTTCTTC.

The chain is built from TRBV20-1 and TRBJ2-3; D uncertain. The CDR3 spans 12 residues. Germline V gene sequence: CDR1 DFQATT, CDR2 SNEGSKA (reference sequence). The V and J ends lost 3 bases and 6 bases respectively, with 10 bases between them. CDR3 protein: CSASTPWDTQYF. In nucleotides, the CDR3 is TGCAGTGCTAGTACCCCTTGGGATACGCAGTATTTT.

The chain links TRBV7-2 to TRBJ1-3; possibly TRBD1 for D (5 bases). Germline V gene sequence: CDR1 SGHTA, CDR2 FQGNSA. V lost 0 bases and J lost 2, with 14 bases in between. The CDR3 is 17 amino acids. Here the CDR3 DNA reads TGTGCCAGCAGCTTAGCGAGCCTGATGGGACCTGGAAACACCATATATTTT. As protein: CASSLASLMGPGNTIYF.

The table lists this clonotype with a few counts. The chain has TRBV6-2 or TRBV6-3 and TRBJ2-7; 8 nucleotides match TRBD2. Germline lookup yields CDR1 MNHEY and CDR2 SVGEGT. The CDR3 has 13 residues. J was trimmed by 9 bases and V by 5 bases; bases with no gene match: 9. CDR3 in DNA: TGTGCCAGCAGTAGCGGGGGCTACGATGGGCAGTACGTC. Residues: CASSSGGYDGQYV.

This clonotype was picked up a small number of times. This chain uses TRBV5-5 with TRBJ2-2; a weak D match, TRBD1 (6 bases). CDR1 is SGHKS, CDR2 YYEKEE, per germline (reference sequence). V was shortened by 4 bases and J by 0 bases, with 13 bases between the two germline ends. This CDR3 comprises 16 residues. In DNA, the CDR3 is TGTGCCAGCAGCCCATCGGACAGCGCGAACACCGGGGAGCTGTTTTTT. This codes for CASSPSDSANTGELFF.

The chain links TRBV4-2 to TRBJ2-4, with D perhaps TRBD1 or TRBD2 (5 bases each). Germline V gives CDR1 LGHNA, CDR2 YNFKEQ. Trimming left V 0 bases short and J 0 bases short, with 9 bases between. The CDR3 contains 16 residues. DNA of the CDR3: TGTGCCAGCAGCCAAGATAGGGGAGTAGCCAAAAACATTCAGTACTTC. It translates to CASSQDRGVAKNIQYF.

This clonotype was recorded a few times. The chain employs TRBV12-3 or TRBV12-4 and TRBJ1-2, with TRBD1 matching over 7 bases. The V segment lost 10 bases and the J segment 7 bases; nucleotides outside the gene matches: 12. This CDR3 region has 13 residues. CDR3 sequence: CATKHRGVGGYTF. CDR3 in DNA: TGTGCCACCAAGCACAGGGGAGTCGGTGGCTACACCTTC.

This rearrangement joins TRBV10-2 to TRBJ1-1; TRBD1 is a possible D gene (5 bases). Trimming removed 8 bases at V and 4 bases at J, with 14 bases between. Germline CDR1 is WSHSY and CDR2 is SAAADI. This CDR3 spans 13 amino acids. CDR3 in amino acids: CASFFQGGTEAFF. CDR3 coding DNA: TGCGCCAGCTTTTTCCAGGGTGGCACTGAAGCTTTCTTT.

This clonotype has ten or more counts. The chain is built from TRBV27 and TRBJ2-1, with 7 bases matching TRBD2. Germline V gives CDR1 MNHEY, CDR2 SMNVEV (reference sequence). V gave up 5 bases and J gave up 11 bases; unmatched junction bases: 6. This CDR3 has 12 residues. The CDR3 nucleotides read TGTGCCAGCAGTACTAACGGGGGGAAGCAGTTCTTC. Translation: CASSTNGGKQFF.

This clonotype was counted only a few times. The genes are TRBV20-1 and TRBJ1-2; no clear D gene. Germline loops: CDR1 DFQATT, CDR2 SNEGSKA (reference sequence). V dropped 6 bases and J dropped 0 bases, with 35 bases sitting between them. This CDR3 contains 21 residues. CDR3 sequence (DNA): TGCAGTGCCTACTCCCTACCGGAAAGGCTCGTGGGATTTTTGACTAACTATGGCTACACCTTC. Translating it yields CSAYSLPERLVGFLTNYGYTF.

The chain carries TRBV6-2 or TRBV6-3 and TRBJ2-7; no reliable D call. Per the germline V gene, CDR1 is MNHEY and CDR2 is SVGEGT. V dropped 3 bases and J dropped 6 bases, with 12 bases sitting between them. The CDR3 contains 13 residues. The CDR3 here is CASSYIAVTEQYF. CDR3 in DNA: TGTGCCAGCAGTTATATCGCAGTCACCGAGCAGTACTTC.

This clonotype was picked up many times. This chain joins TRBV5-6 and TRBJ2-1; no firm D call. Germline V gives CDR1 SGHDT, CDR2 YYEEEE. The CDR3 totals 12 residues. V was clipped by 1 base and J by 4 bases, with 3 bases between them. The CDR3 DNA follows: TGTGCCAGCAGCTTGAGTTACAATGAGCAGTTCTTC. Residues: CASSLSYNEQFF.

This sequence joins TRBV28 and TRBJ2-7; perhaps TRBD2 as D (6 bases). The CDR3 covers 16 residues. V was clipped by 4 bases and J by 3 bases, with 19 bases between them. CDR1 MDHEN and CDR2 SYDVKM come from the germline V gene. CDR3 residues: CASSSLGEEVDYEQYV. The CDR3 DNA reads TGTGCCAGCAGTTCCCTGGGGGAGGAAGTAGACTACGAGCAGTACGTC.

The sample holds many counts of this clonotype. The junction departs from the called germline gene at one end, perhaps through a read error. The rearrangement uses TRBV12-3 or TRBV12-4 and TRBJ1-2; D is ambiguous. CDR3 size: 11 residues. Here the CDR3 DNA reads TGTGCCAGCACCGAGGTCGGAGCACTCCTCTTC. This encodes CASTEVGALLF.

This clonotype was seen a handful of times. CDR3 DNA: TGTGCCAGCAGCGTCCCAACAGGGGGCGAGGAGACCCAGTACTTC. It encodes CASSVPTGGEETQYF. The chain carries TRBV7-9 and TRBJ2-5; 9 bases align to TRBD1. The V gene's germline CDR1 is SEHNR and CDR2 FQNEAQ (reference sequence). J was trimmed by 5 bases and V by 5 bases; bases with no gene match: 9. This CDR3 comprises 15 residues.

This clonotype was seen repeatedly, ten times or more. V and J are TRBV4-2 and TRBJ2-5; D perhaps matches TRBD2 (6 bases). CDR1 is LGHNA, CDR2 YNFKEQ, per germline. Trimming left V 0 bases short and J 5 bases short, with 10 bases between. This CDR3 comprises 14 residues. Here the CDR3 DNA reads TGTGCCAGCAGCCAAGAGAGGGAGGTGGAGACCCAGTACTTC. It codes for CASSQEREVETQYF.

This clonotype was detected a few times. J is TRBJ2-1 and V is TRBV6-1; D may be TRBD1 or TRBD2 (5 bases each). CDR3 length equals 16 residues. The germline V and J ends were trimmed by 3 bases and 6 bases, with 18 bases remaining between them. Germline CDR1 reads MNHNS; CDR2 reads SASEGT. The CDR3 region has the DNA TGTGCCAGCAGTGATCCTAAGACTTTGGGGGTCAATGAGCAGTTCTTC. The encoded protein is CASSDPKTLGVNEQFF.

This clonotype was detected only a few times. This sequence joins TRBV4-1 and TRBJ1-4; a possible D gene is TRBD1 (5 bases). V lost 5 bases and J lost 0, with 16 bases in between. The CDR3 length is 17 residues. Germline CDR1 MGHRA, CDR2 YSYEKL. CDR3 nucleotides: TGCGCCAGCAGCTCCCCAGTTGTGGGGGCAACTAATGAAAAACTGTTTTTT. It specifies CASSSPVVGATNEKLFF.

The rearrangement uses TRBV20-1 and TRBJ2-2; 11 bases are shared with TRBD1. Trimming at V came to 5 bases and at J to 5 bases, leaving 10 bases not matched to a gene. The germline gives CDR1 DFQATT, CDR2 SNEGSKA (reference sequence). The CDR3 covers 16 residues. For the CDR3, the DNA is TGCAGTGCTGGCGGGACAGGGGGTATGAGGACCGGGGAGCTGTTTTTT. Encoded protein: CSAGGTGGMRTGELFF.

This clonotype was recorded a few times. CDR3 in DNA: TGTGCCAGCAGCCGGGTAGCATACTCTGGAAACACCATATATTTT. Encoded protein: CASSRVAYSGNTIYF. This sequence joins TRBV6-1 and TRBJ1-3; D remains ambiguous. CDR1 is MNHNS and CDR2 is SASEGT in the germline V gene. The CDR3 length is 15 residues. V was trimmed by 6 bases and J by 0 bases, leaving 12 bases between them.

The chain combines TRBV7-3 with TRBJ1-2; maybe TRBD1 (5 bases). V gave up 2 bases and J gave up 2 bases, with 9 bases separating them. Germline V gene data show CDR1 as SGHTA and CDR2 as FQGTGA. This CDR3 region has 14 residues. The CDR3 loop reads CASSLQPGNYGYTF. CDR3 in DNA: TGTGCCAGCAGCTTACAACCAGGGAACTATGGCTACACCTTC.

This clonotype has more than one count but fewer than ten. This chain links TRBV20-1 with TRBJ1-1; weak D call: TRBD1 (5 bases). Per germline, CDR1 DFQATT and CDR2 SNEGSKA (reference sequence). This CDR3 is 14 amino acids long. V lost 0 bases and J 8 bases, leaving 16 bases between the germline ends. This CDR3 reads CSAREVGGRGEAFF. CDR3 DNA sequence: TGCAGTGCTAGAGAAGTCGGGGGTCGGGGAGAAGCTTTCTTT.

For the CDR3, the DNA is TGTGCCAGTAGTGAGCTGGGTGAGACCCAGTACTTC. It translates to CASSELGETQYF. The rearrangement uses TRBV19 and TRBJ2-5; no definite D call. The CDR3 covers 12 residues. Trimming removed 5 bases at V and 5 bases at J, with 9 bases between. Germline V CDR1 and CDR2: LNHDA, SQIVND (reference sequence).

The chain links TRBV27 to TRBJ2-7, with D unresolved. The V end was cut by 5 bases, the J end by 2 bases, with 7 bases between. CDR3 length: 12 amino acids. CDR1 MNHEY and CDR2 SMNVEV come from the germline V gene (reference sequence). The CDR3: CASSIITYEQYV. CDR3 coding DNA: TGTGCCAGCAGTATAATAACCTACGAGCAGTACGTC.

This clonotype was counted a few times. This sequence joins TRBV6-2 or TRBV6-3 and TRBJ2-3, with D possibly TRBD2 on 7 matching bases. CDR1 is MNHEY and CDR2 is SVGEGT in the germline V gene. The V end was cut by 4 bases, the J end by 6 bases, with 20 bases between. CDR3 length: 16 amino acids. DNA of the CDR3: TGTGCCAGCAGTTCTGGGGGGGCCCCCCACGTGGATACGCAGTATTTT. Translation: CASSSGGAPHVDTQYF.